This is a list of T cell receptor beta chains from one sample in a study of T cells in Graves' hyperthyroidism and ophthalmopathy. Via MiXCR, TCRdb re-called the multiplex PCR reads, giving one row per CDR3 protein. Among fewer than 350,000 distinct CDR3 sequences listed, 15% to 20% were seen once. Sample: blood. The receptors derive from a middle-aged woman with Graves' ophthalmopathy. CDR3s leave out the opening cysteine and the closing phenylalanine or tryptophan. Fields, in order: J gene, V gene, CDR3 protein.

TRBJ2-7	TRBV30	ACDGSGRPAYEQY
TRBJ2-7	TRBV30	AGGGSGKSSYEQY
TRBJ1-1	TRBV12-3/TRBV12-4	ASRGPPREAF
TRBJ1-6	TRBV2	ATTEDSYNSPLH
TRBJ2-7	TRBV6-1	ASTPLAGTLYEQY
TRBJ2-4	TRBV18	ASSPGGDTKNIQY
TRBJ1-2	TRBV6-2/TRBV6-3	ASSPYSNRLDGYT
TRBJ2-2	TRBV5-1	ASSNSLDTGELF
TRBJ2-2	TRBV29-1	SVIGTVTGELF
TRBJ2-7	TRBV7-8	ASSSLAIVYEQY
TRBJ1-3	TRBV7-2	ASGGAGNTIY
TRBJ2-1	TRBV30	AWSPASGSHNEQF
TRBJ1-1	TRBV30	AWEAGVSTEAF
TRBJ2-7	TRBV11-2	ASSLIRLADYEQY
TRBJ2-7	TRBV29-1	SVGARVSSYEQY
TRBJ1-6	TRBV12-3/TRBV12-4	ASSFRDRGSPLH